A single sample gave rise to the 26 T cell receptor beta chains below, sequenced in a study of OX40 agonist ivuxolimab in advanced cancers. Here immunoSEQ multiplex PCR was the method, and the copy in TCRdb shows in-frame clones only, minus some. The data hold tens of thousands of clones, with more than 75% observed a single time. The starting material was CD4+ or CD8+ T cells sorted from blood, obtained in a trial of the OX40 agonist ivuxolimab. The source of these receptors is an adult with an advanced solid tumor such as melanoma, head and neck, liver or kidney cancer.

The DNA for the CDR3 is TGTGCCAGCAGCATAGGACATGCAGCCTACGAGCAGTACTTC. This translates into CASSIGHAAYEQYF. V gene TRBV7-2 combines with J gene TRBJ2-7; D may be TRBD1 (5 bases). CDR3 size: 14 residues. The ends were cut back, 5 bases at V and 2 bases at J, with 13 bases in the middle. The germline V gene has CDR1 SGHTA and CDR2 FQGNSA.

This chain uses TRBV6-1 with TRBJ2-7, with 8 bases fitting TRBD1. This CDR3 comprises 14 residues. Germline V CDR1 and CDR2: MNHNS, SASEGT. J was trimmed by 0 bases and V by 4 bases; bases with no gene match: 2. This chain's CDR3 is CASSGGQASYEQYF. CDR3 nucleotide sequence: TGTGCCAGCAGTGGGGGACAGGCCTCCTACGAGCAGTACTTC.

V and J are TRBV7-9 and TRBJ2-6; D call uncertain. The germline CDR1 and CDR2 sequences are SEHNR and FQNEAQ (reference sequence). V lost 6 bases and J lost 3, with 12 bases in between. The CDR3 is made up of 15 amino acids. CDR3 nucleotides: TGTGCCAGCAGTCAAGACTTGTTTGGGGCCAACGTCCTGACTTTC. As protein: CASSQDLFGANVLTF.

The DNA of the CDR3 is TGTGCCAGCAGTGCAACTACCTACGAGCAGTACTTC. It encodes CASSATTYEQYF. The V and J genes are TRBV6-6 and TRBJ2-7; D is undetermined. The CDR3 contains 12 residues. Germline V lookup: CDR1 MNHNY, CDR2 SVGAGI (reference sequence). V was clipped by 5 bases and J by 2 bases, with 7 bases between them.

This clone occurred once. The chain couples TRBV5-1 to TRBJ2-5; weak D call: TRBD2 (6 bases). The V end was cut by 0 bases, the J end by 2 bases, with 11 bases between. From germline, CDR1 is SGHRS and CDR2 YFSETQ. The CDR3 runs 15 residues. In DNA, the CDR3 is TGCGCCAGCAGCTTGGGTCCCGCGGGGCAAGAGACCCAGTACTTC. It specifies CASSLGPAGQETQYF.

V usage is TRBV4-3 and J usage is TRBJ2-7; D is perhaps TRBD2 (5 bases). The length of the CDR3 is 15 residues. Germline V lookup: CDR1 LGHNA, CDR2 YSLEER. Trimming took 1 base from V and 3 from J, leaving 13 bases between them. The DNA for the CDR3 is TGCGCCAGCAGCCAAGTCCGGACTGGATTCTACGAGCAGTACTTC. Residues: CASSQVRTGFYEQYF.

The chain couples TRBV6-5 to TRBJ2-1; 7 positions agree with TRBD2. The CDR3 loop spans 15 amino acids. The junction had 19 bases not matched to a gene; V was cut back by 6 bases and J by 14 bases. Germline CDR1 and CDR2: MNHEY and SVGAGI. The CDR3 is CASRPRDYPSVDEFF. The CDR3 bases are TGTGCCAGCAGACCCCGGGACTACCCTTCGGTAGATGAGTTCTTC.

The genes are TRBV7-9 and TRBJ1-5; 10 bases agree with TRBD1. With V trimmed by 5 bases and J by 6 bases, 7 bases remained unmatched. Germline-derived CDR1 and CDR2 are SEHNR and FQNEAQ (reference sequence). CDR3 length: 15 residues. DNA for the CDR3: TGTGCCAGCAGCACCGGGACAGGGGTCAGTCAGCCCCAGCATTTT. This encodes CASSTGTGVSQPQHF.

This sequence joins TRBV5-8 and TRBJ2-7, with D possibly being TRBD2 (5 bases). V was pared by 0 bases and J by 3 bases, with 13 bases between. This CDR3 comprises 15 residues. Germline values: CDR1 SGHTS, CDR2 YDEGEE. In DNA, the CDR3 is TGTGCCAGCAGCTTGGCCTACCGAGGGAGCTACGAGCAGTACTTC. Protein: CASSLAYRGSYEQYF.

The chain joins TRBV28 to TRBJ2-7; the match to TRBD1 covers 9 bases. V shed 4 bases and J 3 bases; nucleotides not matched to a gene: 10. The CDR3 consists of 16 residues. Germline V gene lookup returns CDR1 MDHEN and CDR2 SYDVKM. In nucleotides, the CDR3 is TGTGCCAGCAGTTCATGGGACAGGGAGAACATCTACGAGCAGTACTTC. Translation: CASSSWDRENIYEQYF.

This clone was observed a few times. CDR3 sequence reads: CASTIGGAENYGYTF. The CDR3 DNA is TGTGCCAGCACAATCGGGGGGGCCGAAAACTATGGCTACACCTTC. The chain links TRBV7-9 to TRBJ1-2; tentative D call: TRBD1 (6 bases). This CDR3 comprises 15 residues. The germline V and J ends were trimmed by 7 bases and 2 bases, with 17 bases remaining between them. Germline CDR1 SEHNR, CDR2 FQNEAQ (reference sequence).

The chain carries TRBV5-1 and TRBJ2-1; TRBD2 agrees at 13 bases. CDR3 length: 16 amino acids. Germline assignment: CDR1 SGHRS and CDR2 YFSETQ. The J segment lost 8 bases and the V segment lost 0 bases, leaving 5 bases of the junction unmatched. Here the CDR3 DNA reads TGCGCCAGCAGCTTGGGGACTAGCGGGAGTAAAGATGAGCAGTTCTTC. Its protein product is CASSLGTSGSKDEQFF.

The rearrangement links TRBV2 to TRBJ1-1; D not resolved. The germline V gene has CDR1 SNHLY and CDR2 FYNNEI. This CDR3 region has 14 residues. With 6 bases removed from V and 2 bases from J, the gap between germline ends came to 13 bases. The CDR3 coding sequence is TGTGCCAGCAGAGTGACGGGAGCAAACACTGAAGCTTTCTTT. Its protein is CASRVTGANTEAFF.

The chain uses TRBV19 and TRBJ1-5; D not certain. The V gene's germline CDR1 is LNHDA and CDR2 SQIVND (reference sequence). This CDR3 contains 15 residues. V was pared by 4 bases and J by 1 base, with 11 bases between. Here the CDR3 reads CASSSGEISNQPQHF. The CDR3 nucleotides read TGTGCCAGTAGTAGTGGGGAGATCAGCAATCAGCCCCAGCATTTT.

This clone was picked up many times. This sequence joins TRBV5-1 and TRBJ1-2; tentative D call: TRBD1 (5 bases). V was clipped by 4 bases and J by 8 bases, with 18 bases between them. This CDR3 spans 14 amino acids. From germline, CDR1 is SGHRS and CDR2 YFSETQ. As DNA, the CDR3 is TGCGCCAGCAGCCCCCGGGAGGGACCGGGAGGCTACACCTTC. It encodes CASSPREGPGGYTF. The full variable domain, with the rest looked up from reference TRBV5-1 and TRBJ1-2, is KAGVTQTPRYLIKTRGQQVTLSCSPISGHRSVSWYQQTPGQGLQFLFEYFSETQRNKGNFPGRFSGRQFSNSRSEMNVSTLELGDSALYLCASSPREGPGGYTFGSGTRLTVV.

This rearrangement joins TRBV15 to TRBJ2-7; D is possibly TRBD1 (6 bases). V dropped 5 bases and J dropped 1 base, with 9 bases sitting between them. The CDR3 is 13 residues long. The germline CDR1 and CDR2 sequences are LNHNV and YYDKDF (reference sequence). CDR3 nucleotides: TGTGCCACCAGCCGGGACAAGTCCTACGAGCAGTACTTC. This encodes CATSRDKSYEQYF.

To note about this clone: Different DNA sequences within this sample yield the same CDR3. The V and J genes are TRBV7-2 and TRBJ1-3; unclear D gene. Between the trimmed V and J ends, which lost 4 bases and 0 bases, there was a span of 10 bases. Germline V gene lookup returns CDR1 SGHTA and CDR2 FQGNSA. CDR3 length: 15 residues. CDR3: CASSSQTVSGNTIYF. The CDR3 region has the DNA TGTGCCAGCAGCTCACAGACGGTCTCTGGAAACACCATATATTTT.

V and J are TRBV19 and TRBJ2-7; perhaps TRBD2 as D (7 bases). The germline CDR1 and CDR2 sequences are LNHDA and SQIVND (reference sequence). The CDR3 consists of 15 residues. Trimming removed 5 bases from V and 7 bases from J, with 21 bases in between. CDR3 residues: CASSLRGHTGGEQYF. The CDR3 DNA is TGTGCCAGTAGTCTCAGGGGCCACACCGGGGGGGAGCAGTACTTC.

This clone occurred a few times. This chain links TRBV5-8 with TRBJ2-7; D may match TRBD1 or TRBD2 (5 bases each). Germline V gene sequence: CDR1 SGHTS, CDR2 YDEGEE. The CDR3 consists of 18 residues. Trimming removed 0 bases from V and 6 bases from J, with 25 bases in between. The CDR3 spells CASSLVGFVGAGASEQYF. The CDR3 DNA reads TGTGCCAGCAGCTTGGTTGGATTCGTTGGGGCCGGGGCAAGCGAGCAGTACTTC. The full variable domain, with the rest looked up from reference TRBV5-8 and TRBJ2-7, is EAGVTQSPTHLIKTRGQQATLRCSPISGHTSVYWYQQALGLGLQFLLWYDEGEERNRGNFPPRFSGRQFPNYSSELNVNALELEDSALYLCASSLVGFVGAGASEQYFGPGTRLTVT.

This sequence joins TRBV7-2 and TRBJ1-2; possibly TRBD1 for D (6 bases). Germline V lookup: CDR1 SGHTA, CDR2 FQGNSA. With 5 bases removed from V and 3 bases from J, the gap between germline ends came to 16 bases. CDR3 size: 15 residues. CDR3 loop: CASSPTGRGYYGYTF. CDR3 DNA: TGTGCCAGCAGCCCCACAGGGAGGGGGTACTATGGCTACACCTTC.

The V call is TRBV5-4, the J call TRBJ1-2; perhaps TRBD1 as D (6 bases). The V gene's germline CDR1 is SGHNT and CDR2 YYREEE (reference sequence). The CDR3 extends over 14 amino acids. V dropped 3 bases and J dropped 8 bases, with 17 bases sitting between them. CDR3 in DNA: TGTGCCAGCAGCTCCACAGGGAAGTGGGGGGGCTACACCTTC. Its translation is CASSSTGKWGGYTF. Full variable domain (rest looked up from reference TRBV5-4 and TRBJ1-2): ETGVTQSPTHLIKTRGQQVTLRCSSQSGHNTVSWYQQALGQGPQFIFQYYREEENGRGNFPPRFSGLQFPNYSSELNVNALELDDSALYLCASSSTGKWGGYTFGSGTRLTVV.

This chain joins TRBV7-3 and TRBJ2-1; 11 bases map to TRBD2. J lost 4 bases, V lost 5 bases, and 7 bases had no gene match. The CDR3 has 16 amino acids. CDR1 is SGHTA and CDR2 is FQGTGA in the germline V gene. The CDR3 protein is CASSQVGLAEYNEQFF. The CDR3 bases are TGTGCCAGCAGCCAAGTGGGACTAGCGGAATACAATGAGCAGTTCTTC. Looking up the rest from reference TRBV7-3 and TRBJ2-1 gives the full variable domain: GAGVSQTPSNKVTEKGKYVELRCDPISGHTALYWYRQSLGQGPEFLIYFQGTGAADDSGLPNDRFFAVRPEGSVSTLKIQRTERGDSAVYLCASSQVGLAEYNEQFFGPGTRLTVL.

The V call is TRBV28, the J call TRBJ2-3; D is possibly TRBD2 (7 bases). Trimming took off 4 bases at V and 2 bases at J, with 22 bases between the two ends. This CDR3 is built from 18 residues. Germline V gene lookup returns CDR1 MDHEN and CDR2 SYDVKM. CDR3 DNA sequence: TGTGCCAGCAGTTCCATTCACGGGGGAGGGGGGATCACAGATACGCAGTATTTT. Translated: CASSSIHGGGGITDTQYF.

Written as DNA, the CDR3 is TGTGCCAGCAGCAGGGACAGGGACTCTGGGGCCAACGTCCTGACTTTC. As protein: CASSRDRDSGANVLTF. This chain links TRBV19 with TRBJ2-6; 9 nucleotides align to TRBD1. Germline-derived CDR1 and CDR2 are LNHDA and SQIVND (reference sequence). The trim removed 9 bases at V and 0 bases at J, leaving 6 bases unmatched. CDR3 size: 16 residues. Supplemented by reference TRBV19 and TRBJ2-6, the full variable domain reads DGGITQSPKYLFRKEGQNVTLSCEQNLNHDAMYWYRQDPGQGLRLIYYSQIVNDFQKGDIAEGYSVSREKKESFPLTVTSAQKNPTAFYLCASSRDRDSGANVLTFGAGSRLTVL.

This sequence joins TRBV28 and TRBJ1-4; D perhaps matches TRBD1 (5 bases). The germline gives CDR1 MDHEN, CDR2 SYDVKM. The CDR3 length is 15 residues. V lost 4 bases, J lost 7 bases, and 16 bases lay in between. This CDR3 is CASSSTGRGGEKLFF. The DNA for the CDR3 is TGTGCCAGCAGTTCAACGGGGAGGGGTGGTGAAAAACTGTTTTTT. The complete variable domain, with remaining parts taken from reference TRBV28 and TRBJ1-4, reads DVKVTQSSRYLVKRTGEKVFLECVQDMDHENMFWYRQDPGLGLRLIYFSYDVKMKEKGDIPEGYSVSREKKERFSLILESASTNQTSMYLCASSSTGRGGEKLFFGSGTQLSVL.

This chain connects TRBV4-2 to TRBJ2-7, with 7 positions matching TRBD1. Germline assignment: CDR1 LGHNA and CDR2 YNFKEQ. The CDR3 spans 16 residues. J was trimmed by 2 bases and V by 0 bases; bases with no gene match: 7. The CDR3 DNA reads TGTGCCAGCAGCCAAGACTCGGCGCAGGGGGCCTACGAGCAGTACTTC. This gives the protein CASSQDSAQGAYEQYF.